These T cell receptor beta chains were read from a single sample in a study of response to subunit inactivated influenza vaccine. TCRdb itself ran the RT-PCR reads through MiXCR, one entry per CDR3 protein. Of 450,000 to 600,000 distinct CDR3 sequences listed, 15% to 20% are singletons. This specimen was CD4+ T cells sorted from PBMCs, taken less than 25 months after vaccination. The origin of the receptors is a man aged 50-75 years who received an inactivated influenza vaccine. Both conserved end residues are part of each CDR3. Each record gives: J gene, clone size, V gene, D gene, CDR3 length, CDR3 protein, CDR3 DNA. A D gene is named only where the DNA matches it firmly. Expanded clones get a size class; other rows say once, few or many, or leave the size out.

TRBJ2-7 | few | TRBV2 | - | 14 | CASNPSWGRYEQYF | TGTGCCAGCAACCCCTCCTGGGGTCGTTACGAGCAGTACTTC
TRBJ2-2 | many | TRBV11-2 | - | 13 | CASSLDSYGELFF | TGTGCCAGCAGCTTAGATTCATACGGGGAGCTGTTTTTT
TRBJ2-7 | - | TRBV12-3/TRBV12-4 | TRBD1 | 14 | CASNPDRGSSEQYF | TGTGCCAGCAACCCGGACAGGGGTTCAAGCGAGCAGTACTTC
TRBJ2-3 | - | TRBV7-9 | - | 15 | CASSLRGMEGDTQYF | TGTGCCAGCAGCTTAAGGGGGATGGAGGGAGATACGCAGTATTTT
TRBJ1-1 | few | TRBV5-1 | - | 14 | CASRVGGRWTEAFF | TGCGCCAGCAGAGTGGGGGGGAGGTGGACTGAAGCTTTCTTT
TRBJ1-5 | many | TRBV3-1 | - | 15 | CASSQAWDGNQPQHF | TGTGCCAGCAGCCAAGCCTGGGATGGCAATCAGCCCCAGCATTTT
TRBJ2-3 | - | TRBV10-1 | TRBD2 | 17 | CASSVGLTGTSSHTQYF | TGCGCCAGCAGTGTTGGACTGACCGGGACTAGCTCCCATACGCAGTATTTT
TRBJ1-1 | few | TRBV10-3 | - | 15 | CAISEFRVVNTEAFF | TGTGCCATCAGTGAATTTAGGGTGGTGAACACTGAAGCTTTCTTT
TRBJ1-1 | - | TRBV10-3 | - | 12 | CAISSRDGEAFF | TGTGCCATCAGCTCAAGAGATGGGGAAGCTTTCTTT
TRBJ1-2 | - | TRBV29-1 | - | 14 | CSVEISGSSYGYTF | TGCAGCGTTGAAATTTCCGGCTCCTCCTATGGCTACACCTTC
TRBJ2-3 | few | TRBV24-1 | - | 16 | CATSARRRVNTDTQYF | TGTGCCACCAGTGCCCGGAGGCGGGTGAACACAGATACGCAGTATTTT
TRBJ1-5 | many | TRBV20-1 | TRBD1 | 12 | CSARAQGQPQHF | TGCAGTGCTAGGGCACAGGGGCAGCCCCAGCATTTT
TRBJ1-5 | few | TRBV5-1 | - | 18 | CASSLGGRDVNGGQPQHF | TGCGCCAGCAGCTTGGGAGGGCGCGACGTAAATGGGGGTCAGCCCCAGCATTTT
TRBJ1-4 | - | TRBV12-3/TRBV12-4 | - | 14 | CASSLAGINEKLFF | TGTGCCAGCAGTTTAGCCGGGATTAATGAAAAACTGTTTTTT
TRBJ2-7 | few | TRBV29-1 | - | 10 | CSVGEYEQYF | TGCAGCGTTGGAGAGTACGAGCAGTACTTC
TRBJ2-3 | - | TRBV7-9 | TRBD2 | 16 | CASRGTSGSPADTQYF | TGTGCCAGCAGAGGGACTAGCGGGAGTCCGGCAGATACGCAGTATTTT
TRBJ2-7 | - | TRBV6-2/TRBV6-3 | TRBD2 | 15 | CASSRTSGSGGEQYF | TGTGCCAGCAGCCGGACTAGCGGGTCCGGTGGGGAGCAGTACTTC
TRBJ2-3 | few | TRBV20-1 | TRBD2 | 16 | CSARTSRGVSTDTQYF | TGCAGTGCCAGAACGTCCCGGGGGGTCTCCACAGATACGCAGTATTTT
TRBJ2-7 | - | TRBV10-3 | TRBD1 | 14 | CAISEQTGFHEQYF | TGTGCCATCAGTGAGCAGACAGGGTTCCACGAGCAGTACTTC
TRBJ1-4 | - | TRBV4-3 | - | 14 | CASSQVSRTEKLFF | TGCGCCAGCAGCCAAGTCTCAAGAACGGAAAAACTGTTTTTT
TRBJ2-3 | many | TRBV5-5 | - | 15 | CASSLEVAGPDTQYF | TGTGCCAGCAGCTTGGAGGTAGCAGGACCAGATACGCAGTATTTT
TRBJ1-1 | - | TRBV5-1 | TRBD1 | 12 | CASSSGTGHAFF | TGCGCCAGCAGCTCGGGGACAGGGCATGCTTTCTTT
TRBJ2-7 | - | TRBV20-1 | TRBD2 | 14 | CSARPAGGSYEQYF | TGCAGTGCTAGACCAGCGGGAGGTTCCTACGAGCAGTACTTC
TRBJ2-3 | few | TRBV20-1 | TRBD2 | 17 | CSARVLQAGGATDTQYF | TGCAGTGCTAGAGTTCTACAAGCGGGAGGCGCCACAGATACGCAGTATTTT
TRBJ2-5 | - | TRBV7-2 | TRBD1 | 15 | CASSLVGDRQETQYF | TGTGCCAGCAGCTTAGTCGGGGACAGGCAAGAGACCCAGTACTTC
TRBJ2-1 | few | TRBV11-2 | - | 17 | CASSLGGGGSSYNEQFF | TGTGCCAGCAGCTTAGGAGGGGGCGGGAGCTCCTACAATGAGCAGTTCTTC
TRBJ1-6 | few | TRBV5-5 | - | 15 | CASSLDIPENSPLHF | TGTGCCAGCAGCTTGGATATCCCTGAGAATTCACCCCTCCACTTT
TRBJ2-7 | few | TRBV6-1 | TRBD1 | 14 | CASRPDRGPGEQYF | TGTGCCAGCAGGCCCGACAGGGGGCCTGGGGAGCAGTACTTC
TRBJ2-7 | - | TRBV14 | - | 14 | CASSQDSTVYEQYF | TGTGCCAGCAGCCAAGACTCAACTGTCTACGAGCAGTACTTC
TRBJ1-2 | - | TRBV2 | - | 12 | CASSSGADGYTF | TGTGCCAGCAGCTCGGGGGCGGACGGCTACACCTTC
TRBJ2-7 | - | TRBV28 | TRBD1 | 14 | CASSRDRGINEQYF | TGTGCCAGCAGCCGGGACAGGGGGATCAACGAGCAGTACTTC
TRBJ1-1 | - | TRBV5-1 | TRBD1 | 13 | CASSDRGGTEAFF | TGCGCCAGCAGCGACAGGGGGGGCACTGAAGCTTTCTTT
TRBJ2-1 | - | TRBV11-1 | TRBD2 | 14 | CASSLGASGGRQFF | TGTGCCAGCAGCTTAGGTGCTAGCGGGGGTCGGCAGTTCTTC
TRBJ2-2 | few | TRBV9 | - | 17 | CASSVATGNRNTGELFF | TGTGCCAGCAGCGTAGCTACGGGAAACCGGAACACCGGGGAGCTGTTTTTT
TRBJ2-7 | - | TRBV5-6 | TRBD1 | 14 | CASNPPGQGYEQYF | TGTGCCAGCAATCCCCCGGGACAGGGGTACGAGCAGTACTTC
TRBJ2-7 | - | TRBV20-1 | - | 16 | CSASLRGDVNPYEQYF | TGCAGTGCTAGCCTCCGAGGAGACGTCAATCCCTACGAGCAGTACTTC
TRBJ1-5 | - | TRBV7-9 | TRBD1 | 15 | CASSVTGGGNQPQHF | TGTGCCAGCAGCGTGACAGGGGGCGGCAATCAGCCCCAGCATTTT
TRBJ2-3 | - | TRBV4-1 | TRBD1 | 17 | CASSQDRGDRGIDTQYF | TGCGCCAGCAGCCAAGATCGGGGAGACAGGGGTATAGATACGCAGTATTTT
TRBJ2-3 | - | TRBV29-1 | TRBD2 | 13 | CSVGLAGTDTQYF | TGCAGCGTCGGACTAGCGGGCACAGATACGCAGTATTTT
TRBJ2-7 | few | TRBV20-1 | TRBD2 | 15 | CSASRLAGGASEQYF | TGCAGTGCTAGCCGACTAGCGGGAGGGGCCTCCGAGCAGTACTTC
TRBJ2-2 | many | TRBV5-1 | - | 14 | CASLPEGRTGELFF | TGCGCCAGTCTGCCGGAGGGTCGGACCGGGGAGCTGTTTTTT
TRBJ1-4 | few | TRBV2 | - | 15 | CASSSRPTGGEKLFF | TGTGCCAGCAGTTCTCGACCTACGGGGGGTGAAAAACTGTTTTTT
TRBJ2-3 | many | TRBV12-3/TRBV12-4 | TRBD1 | 16 | CASSLYGDREGDTQYF | TGTGCCAGCAGTTTATATGGGGACAGGGAAGGAGATACGCAGTATTTT
TRBJ2-5 | - | TRBV7-8 | - | 15 | CASSLGGIISQTQYF | TGTGCCAGCAGCTTAGGGGGAATAATAAGTCAGACCCAGTACTTC
TRBJ2-1 | - | TRBV6-1 | TRBD2 | 15 | CASSERLAGYNEQFF | TGTGCCAGCAGTGAAAGGCTAGCGGGTTACAATGAGCAGTTCTTC
TRBJ1-2 | - | TRBV7-3 | - | 15 | CASSPEGGRRNGYTF | TGTGCCAGCAGCCCTGAGGGAGGCAGAAGAAATGGCTACACCTTC
TRBJ2-5 | - | TRBV29-1 | - | 18 | CSTLGAGPLHHLQETQYF | TGCAGCACACTGGGGGCCGGGCCCCTCCACCATCTTCAAGAGACCCAGTACTTC
TRBJ2-1 | few | TRBV28 | TRBD2 | 15 | CASSSGAGDHNEQFF | TGTGCCAGCAGTTCAGGAGCGGGGGACCACAATGAGCAGTTCTTC
TRBJ2-3 | few | TRBV7-2 | - | 14 | CASSQTYTTDTQYF | TGTGCCAGCAGCCAGACCTATACCACAGATACGCAGTATTTT
TRBJ2-1 | - | TRBV6-2/TRBV6-3 | - | 15 | CATPKTGVSYNEQFF | TGTGCCACCCCCAAGACGGGGGTCTCCTACAATGAGCAGTTCTTC
TRBJ2-5 | - | TRBV15 | - | 17 | CATSRDTLGTGQETQYF | TGTGCCACCAGCAGAGATACCCTAGGCACAGGCCAAGAGACCCAGTACTTC
TRBJ1-5 | - | TRBV7-2 | TRBD1 | 15 | CASSSSRTGNQPQHF | TGTGCCAGCAGCTCGAGTCGGACAGGGAATCAGCCCCAGCATTTT
TRBJ2-1 | few | TRBV2 | TRBD1 | 12 | CASSLQGWEQFF | TGTGCCAGCAGTCTACAGGGGTGGGAGCAGTTCTTC
TRBJ2-2 | few | TRBV6-1 | - | 15 | CASRTLQGGPGELFF | TGTGCCAGCCGTACCTTACAGGGAGGTCCCGGGGAGCTGTTTTTT
TRBJ1-3 | - | TRBV5-1 | - | 17 | CASSLGPGLTSGNTIYF | TGCGCCAGCAGCTTGGGTCCGGGACTTACCTCTGGAAACACCATATATTTT
TRBJ1-5 | few | TRBV21-1 | - | 15 | CASSEKTGIGQPQHF | TGTGCCAGCAGCGAGAAAACAGGGATCGGTCAGCCCCAGCATTTT
TRBJ1-1 | - | TRBV5-1 | TRBD1 | 15 | CASSRLGQVNTEAFF | TGCGCCAGCAGCCGACTCGGACAGGTGAACACTGAAGCTTTCTTT
TRBJ2-2 | many | TRBV20-1 | TRBD2 | 15 | CSAKLAGGGNGELFF | TGCAGTGCTAAGCTAGCGGGAGGGGGAAACGGGGAGCTGTTTTTT
TRBJ1-1 | few | TRBV10-3 | - | 14 | CAIRAQSGGRVAFF | TGTGCCATCAGGGCCCAGTCGGGGGGCCGCGTGGCTTTCTTT
TRBJ1-3 | few | TRBV21-1 | - | 16 | CASSKIDRGSGNTIYF | TGTGCCAGCAGCAAAATAGACAGGGGCTCTGGAAACACCATATATTTT